These 14 T cell receptor beta chains share one sample of origin, sequenced in a study of blood T cells in healthy people across ages. For the second PCR, which ran for roughly 7 to 11 cycles, a sample-barcoded 5' primer and a J-beta primer mix were used. TCRdb used MiXCR to reprocess the 5' RACE reads, holding one entry per CDR3 protein. In the table there are some 850,000 distinct CDR3 sequences, more than 25% of which are singletons. These records were also assigned to another study, of T cells of mothers and their children.

The material sequenced was blood. These receptors were collected from a boy younger than 18 in good health.

The chain is built from TRBV3-1 and TRBJ1-2; D gene uncertain. The CDR3 covers 13 residues. Germline V gene lookup returns CDR1 LGHDT and CDR2 YNNKEL (reference sequence). V lost 4 bases and J lost 6, with 12 bases in between. CDR3 residues: CASSLYTADGYTF. The CDR3 DNA follows: TGTGCCAGCAGCCTATACACCGCCGATGGCTACACCTTC.

Here the CDR3 DNA reads TGTGCCAGCAGCTTAACGCCTGGGAGCGAGCAGTACTTC. Protein product: CASSLTPGSEQYF. The chain combines TRBV7-3 with TRBJ2-7, with TRBD2 as a possible D gene (5 bases). V lost 0 bases to trimming and J lost 6 bases, with 9 bases between them. This CDR3 has 13 amino acids. The V gene's germline CDR1 is SGHTA and CDR2 FQGTGA.

The V call is TRBV7-2, the J call TRBJ2-7, with D possibly being TRBD1 or TRBD2 (6 bases each). The J call is in doubt because the DNA end fits TRBJ2-5 better. This CDR3 is 15 amino acids long. CDR1 SGHTA and CDR2 FQGNSA come from the germline V gene. This chain's CDR3 is CASSQQGLREETQYF. Written as DNA, the CDR3 is TGTGCCAGCAGCCAACAGGGACTCCGAGAAGAGACCCAGTACTTC.

The V call is TRBV12-3 or TRBV12-4, the J call TRBJ1-2; TRBD1 matches at 11 bases. V lost 5 bases to trimming and J lost 8 bases; unmatched junction nucleotides: 7. This CDR3 contains 14 residues. CDR3 in amino acids: CASSAGQGAWGYTF. The CDR3 DNA sequence: TGTGCCAGCAGTGCAGGACAGGGGGCTTGGGGCTACACCTTC.

The gene calls are TRBV29-1 and TRBJ2-7; 10 positions agree with TRBD2. Germline CDR1 is SQVTM and CDR2 is ANQGSEA. This CDR3 spans 20 amino acids. V shed 1 base and J 4 bases; nucleotides not matched to a gene: 22. The CDR3 DNA is TGCAGCGTTGAAGTGGCGGAATACTCCATAGTCCTAGCGGGGGAGTACGAGCAGTACTTC. This translates into CSVEVAEYSIVLAGEYEQYF.

V and J are TRBV28 and TRBJ2-7; D perhaps matches TRBD2 (6 bases). There are 18 residues in the CDR3. V was clipped by 2 bases and J by 1 base, with 21 bases between them. CDR1 MDHEN and CDR2 SYDVKM come from the germline V gene. CDR3 sequence: CASSLRSPGDAASYEQYF. The CDR3, as DNA: TGTGCCAGCAGTTTACGTTCCCCGGGAGACGCTGCTTCCTACGAGCAGTACTTC.

The chain uses TRBV20-1 and TRBJ2-3, with unresolved D. CDR3 length equals 12 residues. Germline V gene lookup returns CDR1 DFQATT and CDR2 SNEGSKA (reference sequence). V lost 3 bases and J 2 bases, leaving 6 bases between the germline ends. The CDR3 region has the DNA TGCAGTGCTAGCCCATACACAGATACGCAGTATTTT. Its protein product is CSASPYTDTQYF.

This chain joins TRBV6-1 and TRBJ2-1; 10 nucleotides agree with TRBD2. The last part of the DNA fits TRBJ2-5 better; the J call may be wrong. This CDR3 spans 15 amino acids. Germline CDR1 is MNHNS and CDR2 is SASEGT. The CDR3 nucleotides read TGTGCCAGCAGTGGTGTCAGCGGGGGGGATGAGACCCAGTACTTC. The encoded protein is CASSGVSGGDETQYF.

J is TRBJ2-7 and V is TRBV27; 10 nucleotides match TRBD2. From germline, CDR1 is MNHEY and CDR2 SMNVEV (reference sequence). The junction had 6 bases not matched to a gene; V was cut back by 2 bases and J by 11 bases. The CDR3 contains 13 residues. CDR3 protein: CASSLISGGIKYF. CDR3 nucleotides: TGTGCCAGCAGTTTAATTAGCGGGGGGATCAAGTACTTC.

The J gene is TRBJ2-3, the V gene TRBV7-2; D not resolved. V lost 2 bases and J lost 1, with 10 bases in between. The germline gives CDR1 SGHTA, CDR2 FQGNSA. This CDR3 region has 15 residues. CDR3 residues: CASSLRFTRTDTQYF. As DNA, the CDR3 is TGTGCCAGCAGCTTACGGTTTACCCGCACAGATACGCAGTATTTT.

This clonotype has more than one count but fewer than ten. For the CDR3, the DNA is TGTGCTAGTGGTCACGACAGGTCAAATGAGCAGTTCTTC. The encoded protein is CASGHDRSNEQFF. The J gene is TRBJ2-1, the V gene TRBV12-5, with a tentative D call TRBD1 (6 bases). Trimming stripped 5 bases from V and 7 bases from J, with 12 bases between. The germline V gene encodes CDR1 LGHNT and CDR2 FRNRAP. This CDR3 comprises 13 residues.

The J gene is TRBJ1-4, the V gene TRBV24-1; D remains unclear. V lost 5 bases to trimming and J lost 8 bases, with 14 bases between them. The CDR3 is 14 amino acids. Germline V lookup: CDR1 KGHDR, CDR2 SFDVKD. CDR3 residues: CATSAGQAGEKLFF. CDR3 coding DNA: TGTGCCACCAGTGCGGGTCAGGCTGGCGAAAAACTGTTTTTT.

This clonotype was seen only a few times. The CDR3 DNA reads as TGTGCCAGCAGCCCTACTACAGGGGAATACTCTGGGGCCAACGTCCTGACTTTC. This codes for CASSPTTGEYSGANVLTF. This chain uses TRBV11-2 with TRBJ2-6; TRBD1 matches at 7 bases. CDR1 is SGHAT and CDR2 is FQNNGV in the germline V gene. This CDR3 region has 18 residues. Losses at the gene ends were 5 bases for V and 0 bases for J; bases not matched to a gene: 10.

This clonotype was seen more than once but under ten times. This sequence joins TRBV5-1 and TRBJ2-5; a weak D match, TRBD1 (5 bases). The J call is in doubt because the DNA end fits TRBJ2-7 better. From germline, CDR1 is SGHRS and CDR2 YFSETQ. CDR3 length equals 13 residues. The CDR3 region has the DNA TGCGCCAGCAGCGCGGACAACTCCTACGAGCAGTACTTC. Encoded protein: CASSADNSYEQYF.